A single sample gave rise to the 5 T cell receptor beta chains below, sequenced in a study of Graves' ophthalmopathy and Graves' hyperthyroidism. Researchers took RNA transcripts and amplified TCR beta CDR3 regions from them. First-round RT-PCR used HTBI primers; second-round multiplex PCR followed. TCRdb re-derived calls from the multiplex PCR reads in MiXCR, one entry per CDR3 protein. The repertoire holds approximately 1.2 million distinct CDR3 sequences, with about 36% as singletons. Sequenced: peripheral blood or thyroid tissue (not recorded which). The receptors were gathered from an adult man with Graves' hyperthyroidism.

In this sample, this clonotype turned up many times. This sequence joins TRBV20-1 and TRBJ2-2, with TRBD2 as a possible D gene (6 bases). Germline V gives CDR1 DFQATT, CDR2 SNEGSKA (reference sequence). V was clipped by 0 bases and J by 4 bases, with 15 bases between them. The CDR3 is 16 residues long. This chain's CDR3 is CSARDPRAGATGELFF. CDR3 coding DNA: TGCAGTGCTAGAGATCCCCGAGCGGGTGCCACCGGGGAGCTGTTTTTT.

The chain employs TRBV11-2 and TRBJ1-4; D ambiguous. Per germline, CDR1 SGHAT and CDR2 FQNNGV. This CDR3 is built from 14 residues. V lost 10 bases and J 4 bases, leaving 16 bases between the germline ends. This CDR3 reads CATHSEGGNEKLFF. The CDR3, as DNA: TGTGCCACCCATTCTGAGGGTGGTAATGAAAAACTGTTTTTT. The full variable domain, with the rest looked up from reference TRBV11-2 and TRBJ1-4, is EAGVAQSPRYKIIEKRQSVAFWCNPISGHATLYWYQQILGQGPKLLIQFQNNGVVDDSQLPKDRFSAERLKGVDSTLKIQPAKLEDSAVYLCATHSEGGNEKLFFGSGTQLSVL.

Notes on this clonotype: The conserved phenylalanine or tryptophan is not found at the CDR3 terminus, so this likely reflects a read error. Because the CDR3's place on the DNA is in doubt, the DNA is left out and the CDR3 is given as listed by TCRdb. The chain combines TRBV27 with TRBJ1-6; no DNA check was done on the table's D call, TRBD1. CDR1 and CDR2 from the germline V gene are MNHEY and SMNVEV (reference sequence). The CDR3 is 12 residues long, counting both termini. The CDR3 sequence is CASSLDRLPEKL.

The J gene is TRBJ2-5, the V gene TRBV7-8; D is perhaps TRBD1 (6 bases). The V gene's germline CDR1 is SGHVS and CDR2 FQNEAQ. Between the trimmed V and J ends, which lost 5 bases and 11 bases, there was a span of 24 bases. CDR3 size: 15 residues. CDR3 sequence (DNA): TGTGCCAGCAGCCAACCAGGGGCGACACGTAGTAAGCAGTACTTC. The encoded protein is CASSQPGATRSKQYF.

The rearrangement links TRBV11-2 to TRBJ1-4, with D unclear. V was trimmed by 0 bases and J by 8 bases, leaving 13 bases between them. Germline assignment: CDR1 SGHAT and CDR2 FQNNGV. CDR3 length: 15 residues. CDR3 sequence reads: CASSLDFTMREKLFF. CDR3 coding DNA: TGTGCCAGCAGCTTAGATTTCACCATGAGAGAAAAACTGTTTTTT.